This TCR beta chain was retrieved from a study of cytomegalovirus exposure and HLA in healthy donors. Study details: A subsequent analysis stated that the 120 or so validation repertoires were run on the same platform as the roughly 710 first-cohort repertoires.

TCRdb's copy holds only in-frame clones and misses some; the assay was immunoSEQ multiplex PCR. This sample has roughly 73,000 clones, with about 95% found just once. V was clipped by 6 bases and J by 2 bases, with 11 bases between them. Germline lookup yields CDR1 SGDLS and CDR2 YYNGEE. The CDR3 contains 14 residues. The sample was PBMCs. V and J are TRBV9 and TRBJ2-2; the D gene is possibly TRBD2 (5 bases). This clonotype was obtained from a young man in good health and CMV-seronegative. The CDR3 coding sequence is TGTGCCAGCATGAGCGGCGATAACACCGGGGAGCTGTTTTTT. It codes for CASMSGDNTGELFF.